This passage covers 5 T cell receptor beta chains from one sample sequenced in a study of cytomegalovirus exposure and HLA in healthy donors. Researchers ran the PCR with 60 Vbeta and 13 Jbeta primers. Measured with immunoSEQ multiplex PCR; TCRdb has only the in-frame clones, and not every one. The sample contains about 140,000 clones, less than 85% of which appear only once. The sample consisted of PBMCs. These receptors all stem from a woman in her forties or fifties in good health and CMV-seropositive.

This chain uses TRBV9 with TRBJ2-7, with D possibly matching TRBD1 (5 bases). Germline lookup yields CDR1 SGDLS and CDR2 YYNGEE. V shed 1 base and J shed 1 base, with 9 bases lying between them. The CDR3 totals 14 residues. For the CDR3, the DNA is TGTGCCAGCAGCGTAAGCAGGGAATCCTACGAGCAGTACTTC. Protein product: CASSVSRESYEQYF.

The chain has TRBV10-3 and TRBJ2-3, with TRBD2 matching 9 bases. Germline trimming cut 8 bases from V and 4 bases from J; bases unmatched to any gene: 13. This CDR3 contains 16 residues. Germline V CDR1 and CDR2: ENHRY, SYGVKD. The CDR3 region is CAIGLAGAPQSDTQYF. The DNA of the CDR3 is TGTGCCATCGGGTTAGCGGGGGCACCTCAATCAGATACGCAGTATTTT.

The gene calls are TRBV7-8 and TRBJ2-3, with 12 bases aligning to TRBD2. CDR1 and CDR2 (germline): SGHVS, FQNEAQ. The V gene end was trimmed by 5 bases and the J gene end by 2 bases; junction bases not matched to a gene: 11. CDR3 length equals 18 residues. The CDR3 is CASSPRLAGVSNTDTQYF. The CDR3 DNA reads TGTGCCAGCAGCCCCCGACTAGCGGGGGTTAGTAACACAGATACGCAGTATTTT.

The rearrangement links TRBV4-3 to TRBJ2-7; D perhaps matches TRBD2 (5 bases). V lost 0 bases and J 3 bases, leaving 9 bases between the germline ends. The CDR3 consists of 14 residues. In germline, CDR1 is LGHNA, CDR2 YSLEER. The CDR3 region is CASSQDRGIYEQYF. The CDR3 DNA sequence: TGCGCCAGCAGCCAAGATCGGGGTATCTACGAGCAGTACTTC.

V gene TRBV6-1 combines with J gene TRBJ2-7; weak D call: TRBD1 (6 bases). This CDR3 contains 14 residues. Looked up from germline, CDR1 is MNHNS and CDR2 is SASEGT. V lost 8 bases, J lost 2 bases, and 16 bases lay in between. Written as DNA, the CDR3 is TGTGCCAGCGAGTCCAGGGGCGGAACCTACGAGCAGTACTTC. Translating it yields CASESRGGTYEQYF.